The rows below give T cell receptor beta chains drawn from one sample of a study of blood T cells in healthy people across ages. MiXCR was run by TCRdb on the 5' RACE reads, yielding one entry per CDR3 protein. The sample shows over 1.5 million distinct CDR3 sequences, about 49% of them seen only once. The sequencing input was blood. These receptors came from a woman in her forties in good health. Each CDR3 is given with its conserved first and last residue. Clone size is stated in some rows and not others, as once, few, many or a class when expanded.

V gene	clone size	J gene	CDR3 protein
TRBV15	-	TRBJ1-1	CATSRAGQGPQAFF
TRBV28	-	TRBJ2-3	CASRHLRAGPISTDTQYF
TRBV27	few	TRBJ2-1	CASSFRRTPNEQFF
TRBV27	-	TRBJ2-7	CASHSPGQGNYEQYF
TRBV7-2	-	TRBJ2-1	CASSQGLAGGDEQFF
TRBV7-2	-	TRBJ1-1	CASSAGWTAEAFF
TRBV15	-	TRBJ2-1	CATSRDWGPDPSEQFF
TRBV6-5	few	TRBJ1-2	CASSYDRVHGYTF
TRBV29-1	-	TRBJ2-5	CSVVRAGRQETQYF
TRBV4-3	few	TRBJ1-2	CASRLVGGDGYTF
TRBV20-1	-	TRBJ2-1	CSAIAGGGNEQFF
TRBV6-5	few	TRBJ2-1	CASSYLAGDNEQFF
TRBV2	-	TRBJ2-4	CASGSGRTKNIQYF
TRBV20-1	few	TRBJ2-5	CSARKGTGETQYF
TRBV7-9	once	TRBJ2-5	CASSPIQVEQYF
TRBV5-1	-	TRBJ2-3	CASSLLEGYTDTQYF
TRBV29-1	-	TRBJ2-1	CSVEGYELAGYNEQFF
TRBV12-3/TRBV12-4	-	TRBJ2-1	CASSPPGQGANEQFF
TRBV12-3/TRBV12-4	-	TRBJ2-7	CASRLSGPLYEQYF
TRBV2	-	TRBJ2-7	CASRGPTGAYEQYF
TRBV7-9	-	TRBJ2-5	CASSLGPRGYQETQYF
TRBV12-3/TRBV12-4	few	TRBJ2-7	CASSLGRGGLREQYF
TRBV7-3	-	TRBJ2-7	CASSSSGGDRPYEQYF
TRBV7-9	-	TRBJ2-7	CASSPPGSHEQYF
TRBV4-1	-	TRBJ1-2	CASSQQRGGGRYYGYTF
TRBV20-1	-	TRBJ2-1	CSARDRGGQTQFF
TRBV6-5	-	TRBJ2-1	CASSRATGLSYNEQFF
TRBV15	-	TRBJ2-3	CATSRDGSGGPDTQYF
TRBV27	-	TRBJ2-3	CASSSQGATSTDTQYF
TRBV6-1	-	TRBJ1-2	CASEGGEKSYTF
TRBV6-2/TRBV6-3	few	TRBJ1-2	CASRGRWDYGYTF
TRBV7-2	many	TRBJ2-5	CASSLGAGNQETQYF
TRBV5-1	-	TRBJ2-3	CASSLVTSPPDTQYF
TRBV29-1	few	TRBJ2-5	CSVDFGFQETQYF
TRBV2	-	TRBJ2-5	CASSESRQNQETQYF
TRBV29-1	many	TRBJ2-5	CSLTGVGKETQYF